The rows below give T cell receptor beta chains drawn from one sample of a study of blood T cell repertoires in COVID-19. Clones were sequenced by immunoSEQ multiplex PCR, and TCRdb holds only the in-frame ones, with some missing. The table shows some 350,000 clones, with roughly 88% occurring only once. Material: PBMCs or T cells enriched from blood (not recorded which). The receptors originated from a man aged 25-40 years who had recovered from COVID-19. CDR3s include the opening cysteine and the closing phenylalanine or tryptophan. The order of the fields is D gene, V gene, J gene, CDR3 length, clone size, CDR3 protein, CDR3 DNA. A D gene is named only where the DNA matches it firmly. Where a row states a size, it is once, few, many or the class of an expanded clone; other rows omit it.

d_call: NA
v_call: TRBV19
j_call: TRBJ1-3
cdr3_length: 18
clone_size: NA
cdr3_aa: CASSGYRLRPRAGNTIYF
cdr3_nt: TGTGCCAGTAGCGGCTACCGTCTTCGCCCCAGGGCTGGAAACACCATATATTTT

d_call: NA
v_call: TRBV7-9
j_call: TRBJ1-4
cdr3_length: 15
clone_size: NA
cdr3_aa: CASSLRDSTNEKLFF
cdr3_nt: TGTGCCAGCAGCCTCCGGGACTCAACTAATGAAAAACTGTTTTTT

d_call: NA
v_call: TRBV2
j_call: TRBJ2-7
cdr3_length: 14
clone_size: NA
cdr3_aa: CASSSSGVPYEQYF
cdr3_nt: TGTGCCAGCAGCTCCTCAGGGGTTCCGTACGAGCAGTACTTC

d_call: NA
v_call: TRBV11-2
j_call: TRBJ1-2
cdr3_length: 12
clone_size: NA
cdr3_aa: CASSLTSHGYTF
cdr3_nt: TGTGCCAGCAGCCTAACTTCTCATGGCTACACCTTC

d_call: NA
v_call: TRBV11-2
j_call: TRBJ2-2
cdr3_length: 16
clone_size: once
cdr3_aa: CASSLFDRSNTGELFF
cdr3_nt: TGTGCCAGCAGCTTATTTGACAGGTCGAACACCGGGGAGCTGTTTTTT

d_call: NA
v_call: TRBV28
j_call: TRBJ2-7
cdr3_length: 16
clone_size: NA
cdr3_aa: CASSFPGEGRHGKQYF
cdr3_nt: TGTGCCAGCAGTTTCCCAGGGGAGGGACGTCACGGGAAGCAGTACTTC

d_call: NA
v_call: TRBV7-3
j_call: TRBJ2-1
cdr3_length: 15
clone_size: NA
cdr3_aa: CASSLLLSSYNEQFF
cdr3_nt: TGTGCCAGCAGCTTATTACTATCCTCCTACAATGAGCAGTTCTTC

d_call: NA
v_call: TRBV7-2
j_call: TRBJ2-1
cdr3_length: 14
clone_size: NA
cdr3_aa: CASSTSPGGNEQFF
cdr3_nt: TGTGCCAGCAGCACTAGCCCCGGAGGCAATGAGCAGTTCTTC

d_call: TRBD1
v_call: TRBV11-3
j_call: TRBJ2-1
cdr3_length: 14
clone_size: NA
cdr3_aa: CASSLGQGASEQFF
cdr3_nt: TGTGCCAGCAGCTTAGGACAGGGGGCTAGTGAGCAGTTCTTC

d_call: TRBD2
v_call: TRBV5-6
j_call: TRBJ2-5
cdr3_length: 16
clone_size: NA
cdr3_aa: CATKRLAGPRQETQYF
cdr3_nt: TGTGCCACGAAGAGACTAGCGGGTCCCAGGCAAGAGACCCAGTACTTC

d_call: TRBD1
v_call: TRBV5-1
j_call: TRBJ2-5
cdr3_length: 13
clone_size: NA
cdr3_aa: CASSTTGKETQYF
cdr3_nt: TGCGCCAGCAGCACGACAGGGAAAGAGACCCAGTACTTC

d_call: TRBD2
v_call: TRBV7-2
j_call: TRBJ2-5
cdr3_length: 17
clone_size: NA
cdr3_aa: CASSPVPSGGRQETQYF
cdr3_nt: TGTGCCAGCAGCCCGGTCCCTAGCGGGGGGCGGCAAGAGACCCAGTACTTC

d_call: TRBD2
v_call: TRBV14
j_call: TRBJ2-4
cdr3_length: 16
clone_size: NA
cdr3_aa: CASSRRLAGVKNIQYF
cdr3_nt: TGTGCCAGCAGCCGGAGACTAGCGGGGGTCAAAAACATTCAGTACTTC

d_call: TRBD1
v_call: TRBV2
j_call: TRBJ1-5
cdr3_length: 12
clone_size: NA
cdr3_aa: CASSGDSQPQHF
cdr3_nt: TGTGCCAGCAGTGGGGACAGCCAGCCCCAGCATTTT

d_call: TRBD1
v_call: TRBV20-1
j_call: TRBJ1-2
cdr3_length: 13
clone_size: NA
cdr3_aa: CSASPGQGDGYTF
cdr3_nt: TGCAGTGCTAGTCCGGGACAGGGGGATGGCTACACCTTC

d_call: NA
v_call: TRBV28
j_call: TRBJ1-2
cdr3_length: 13
clone_size: NA
cdr3_aa: CASSWGVNYGYTF
cdr3_nt: TGTGCCAGCAGTTGGGGAGTTAACTATGGCTACACCTTC

d_call: TRBD2
v_call: TRBV11-3
j_call: TRBJ2-3
cdr3_length: 16
clone_size: NA
cdr3_aa: CASSFGGGLAGDTQYF
cdr3_nt: TGTGCCAGCAGCTTCGGAGGAGGTCTAGCGGGAGATACGCAGTATTTT

d_call: TRBD1
v_call: TRBV2
j_call: TRBJ1-5
cdr3_length: 16
clone_size: NA
cdr3_aa: CASRSTQGGGNQPQHF
cdr3_nt: TGTGCCAGCAGATCCACACAGGGGGGCGGCAATCAGCCCCAGCATTTT

d_call: NA
v_call: TRBV6-5
j_call: TRBJ2-7
cdr3_length: 13
clone_size: NA
cdr3_aa: CASSYSVLYEQYF
cdr3_nt: TGTGCCAGCAGTTACTCAGTACTCTACGAGCAGTACTTC

d_call: TRBD1
v_call: TRBV15
j_call: TRBJ1-4
cdr3_length: 15
clone_size: NA
cdr3_aa: CATVRDRAVREKLFF
cdr3_nt: TGTGCCACCGTCCGGGACAGGGCGGTCAGGGAAAAACTGTTTTTT

d_call: TRBD1
v_call: TRBV7-2
j_call: TRBJ2-7
cdr3_length: 15
clone_size: NA
cdr3_aa: CASSPWTGGSYEQYF
cdr3_nt: TGTGCCAGCAGCCCATGGACAGGGGGTTCCTACGAGCAGTACTTC

d_call: NA
v_call: TRBV6-5
j_call: TRBJ1-2
cdr3_length: 15
clone_size: NA
cdr3_aa: CASSAGQFGDYGYTF
cdr3_nt: TGTGCCAGCAGCGCCGGACAGTTCGGGGACTATGGCTACACCTTC

d_call: TRBD2
v_call: TRBV10-3
j_call: TRBJ2-1
cdr3_length: 17
clone_size: NA
cdr3_aa: CAIRAPGLAGGPGEQFF
cdr3_nt: TGTGCCATCCGGGCACCGGGACTAGCGGGGGGGCCCGGCGAGCAGTTCTTC

d_call: TRBD2
v_call: TRBV28
j_call: TRBJ2-1
cdr3_length: 13
clone_size: NA
cdr3_aa: CASSLAGVGEQFF
cdr3_nt: TGTGCCAGCAGTCTAGCGGGGGTGGGTGAGCAGTTCTTC

d_call: TRBD1
v_call: TRBV6-5
j_call: TRBJ2-7
cdr3_length: 13
clone_size: NA
cdr3_aa: CASSYDRGHEQYF
cdr3_nt: TGTGCCAGCAGTTACGACAGGGGCCACGAGCAGTACTTC

d_call: NA
v_call: TRBV10-3
j_call: TRBJ1-4
cdr3_length: 15
clone_size: once
cdr3_aa: CAISESWGGGEKLFF
cdr3_nt: TGTGCCATCAGTGAGTCTTGGGGAGGAGGAGAAAAACTGTTTTTT

d_call: NA
v_call: TRBV18
j_call: TRBJ1-2
cdr3_length: 15
clone_size: NA
cdr3_aa: CASSPSREFLYGYTF
cdr3_nt: TGTGCCAGCTCACCGAGCAGGGAATTTCTCTATGGCTACACCTTC

d_call: TRBD1
v_call: TRBV7-9
j_call: TRBJ1-5
cdr3_length: 16
clone_size: NA
cdr3_aa: CASSLTPTGANQPQHF
cdr3_nt: TGTGCCAGCAGCTTAACACCTACAGGGGCCAATCAGCCCCAGCATTTT

d_call: TRBD2
v_call: TRBV11-2
j_call: TRBJ2-1
cdr3_length: 19
clone_size: NA
cdr3_aa: CASSLDASGGMRSYNEQFF
cdr3_nt: TGTGCCAGCAGCTTAGACGCTAGCGGGGGCATGAGATCCTACAATGAGCAGTTCTTC

d_call: NA
v_call: TRBV5-1
j_call: TRBJ1-2
cdr3_length: 14
clone_size: NA
cdr3_aa: CASSLDREFYGYTF
cdr3_nt: TGCGCCAGCAGCTTGGACAGGGAATTCTATGGCTACACCTTC

d_call: NA
v_call: TRBV6-5
j_call: TRBJ2-7
cdr3_length: 16
clone_size: NA
cdr3_aa: CASSYSGTFSSYEQYF
cdr3_nt: TGTGCCAGCAGTTACTCGGGGACATTCAGCTCCTACGAGCAGTACTTC

d_call: NA
v_call: TRBV6-5
j_call: TRBJ1-6
cdr3_length: 16
clone_size: NA
cdr3_aa: CASSSTLPRPNSPLHF
cdr3_nt: TGTGCCAGCAGTTCCACACTCCCCAGGCCTAATTCACCCCTCCACTTT

d_call: NA
v_call: TRBV3-1/TRBV3-2
j_call: TRBJ2-2
cdr3_length: 16
clone_size: NA
cdr3_aa: CASSQPQGANTGELFF
cdr3_nt: TGTGCCAGCAGCCAACCGCAGGGCGCGAACACCGGGGAGCTGTTTTTT

d_call: NA
v_call: TRBV2
j_call: TRBJ2-1
cdr3_length: 11
clone_size: NA
cdr3_aa: CASIAGDEQFF
cdr3_nt: TGTGCCAGCATTGCAGGGGACGAGCAGTTCTTC

d_call: NA
v_call: TRBV25-1
j_call: TRBJ2-5
cdr3_length: 13
clone_size: NA
cdr3_aa: CASPDSDQETQYF
cdr3_nt: TGTGCCAGCCCCGACAGTGATCAGGAGACCCAGTACTTC

d_call: TRBD2
v_call: TRBV5-1
j_call: TRBJ2-7
cdr3_length: 14
clone_size: NA
cdr3_aa: CASSISGGLYEQYF
cdr3_nt: TGCGCCAGCAGCATCAGCGGGGGCCTCTACGAGCAGTACTTC

d_call: TRBD1
v_call: TRBV3-1/TRBV3-2
j_call: TRBJ1-2
cdr3_length: 16
clone_size: NA
cdr3_aa: CASSQDWTGEDYGYTF
cdr3_nt: TGTGCCAGCAGCCAAGATTGGACAGGGGAGGACTATGGCTACACCTTC

d_call: TRBD1
v_call: TRBV14
j_call: TRBJ2-7
cdr3_length: 15
clone_size: NA
cdr3_aa: CASSQIPGGGYEQYF
cdr3_nt: TGTGCCAGCAGCCAAATCCCAGGGGGCGGCTACGAGCAGTACTTC

d_call: TRBD1
v_call: TRBV2
j_call: TRBJ2-4
cdr3_length: 15
clone_size: NA
cdr3_aa: CASSDTGGGKNIQYF
cdr3_nt: TGTGCCAGCAGTGATACAGGGGGTGGCAAAAACATTCAGTACTTC

d_call: NA
v_call: TRBV15
j_call: TRBJ1-4
cdr3_length: 15
clone_size: few
cdr3_aa: CATSREDSYNEKLFF
cdr3_nt: TGTGCCACCAGCAGAGAAGACAGCTATAATGAAAAACTGTTTTTT

d_call: NA
v_call: TRBV5-4
j_call: TRBJ1-2
cdr3_length: 12
clone_size: NA
cdr3_aa: CASSLAEEGYTF
cdr3_nt: TGTGCCAGCAGCTTGGCCGAAGAGGGCTACACCTTC

d_call: TRBD2
v_call: TRBV24-1
j_call: TRBJ2-3
cdr3_length: 16
clone_size: NA
cdr3_aa: CATSDTAGDSTDTQYF
cdr3_nt: TGTGCCACCAGTGATACGGCGGGGGATAGCACAGATACGCAGTATTTT

d_call: NA
v_call: TRBV28
j_call: TRBJ2-3
cdr3_length: 15
clone_size: NA
cdr3_aa: CASSLYGVSTDTQYF
cdr3_nt: TGTGCCAGCAGTTTATACGGGGTTAGCACAGATACGCAGTATTTT

d_call: NA
v_call: TRBV15
j_call: TRBJ1-2
cdr3_length: 15
clone_size: NA
cdr3_aa: CATSRDRGVSYGYTF
cdr3_nt: TGTGCCACCAGCAGAGACAGGGGTGTTAGCTATGGCTACACCTTC

d_call: NA
v_call: TRBV9
j_call: TRBJ1-1
cdr3_length: 14
clone_size: NA
cdr3_aa: CASSARPGLPEAFF
cdr3_nt: TGTGCCAGCAGCGCCCGGCCAGGGCTTCCTGAAGCTTTCTTT

d_call: TRBD1
v_call: TRBV11-2
j_call: TRBJ1-2
cdr3_length: 16
clone_size: NA
cdr3_aa: CASSRSHGTELSGYTF
cdr3_nt: TGTGCCAGCAGCCGAAGCCACGGGACAGAACTATCCGGCTACACCTTC

d_call: TRBD2
v_call: TRBV19
j_call: TRBJ2-7
cdr3_length: 16
clone_size: NA
cdr3_aa: CASSVGLAGISYEQYF
cdr3_nt: TGTGCCAGTAGCGTAGGACTAGCGGGGATAAGCTACGAGCAGTACTTC